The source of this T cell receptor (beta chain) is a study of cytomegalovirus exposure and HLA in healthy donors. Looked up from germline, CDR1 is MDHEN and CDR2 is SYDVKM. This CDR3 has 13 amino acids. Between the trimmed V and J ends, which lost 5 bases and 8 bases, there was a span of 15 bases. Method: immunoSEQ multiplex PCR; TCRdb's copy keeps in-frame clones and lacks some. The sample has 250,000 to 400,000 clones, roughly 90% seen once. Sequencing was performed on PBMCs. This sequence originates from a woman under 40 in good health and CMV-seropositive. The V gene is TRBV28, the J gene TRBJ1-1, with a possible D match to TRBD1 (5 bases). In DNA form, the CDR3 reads TGTGCCAGCAGTACAGCCGGGACGGGGGAAGCTTTCTTT. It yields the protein CASSTAGTGEAFF.